What follows are 17 T cell receptor beta chains derived from one specimen sequenced in a study of T cell responses to AZD1222 COVID-19 vaccine (dated by TCRdb to the early 2020s). Read against the paper, the sample's time point label means: baseline before first vaccination. The library was built by means of the immunoSEQ multiplex PCR assay. Not all clones reach the TCRdb copy of this immuneACCESS table, which keeps in-frame sequences only. Checked studies attribute under half of the gap to unresolved V genes and leave the rest unexplained. Within this sample are approximately 60,000 clones, with 86% of them counted one time only. The top ten constitute roughly a sixth of the sample. The specimen comprised peripheral blood, sampled on day 0 of AZD1222 vaccination. These receptors were obtained from an adult in good health.

The chain links TRBV2 to TRBJ2-1; the D gene could be TRBD1 or TRBD2 (5 bases each). Trimming took 7 bases from V and 8 from J, leaving 21 bases between them. This CDR3 spans 15 amino acids. Germline V gene lookup returns CDR1 SNHLY and CDR2 FYNNEI. CDR3 amino acids: CASISPEIVGDEQFF. The CDR3 DNA sequence: TGTGCCAGCATATCCCCAGAGATTGTGGGGGATGAGCAGTTCTTC.

In this sample, this clone turned up a few times. The chain links TRBV7-8 to TRBJ2-7, with D hard to call. Germline V gene lookup returns CDR1 SGHVS and CDR2 FQNEAQ. The CDR3 is 12 residues long. Trimming took 5 bases from V and 3 from J, leaving 8 bases between them. CDR3 in DNA: TGTGCCAGCAGCCCCAACTTCTACGAGCAGTACTTC. This translates into CASSPNFYEQYF. Variable domain in full (rest from reference TRBV7-8 and TRBJ2-7): GAGVSQSPRYKVAKRGQDVALRCDPISGHVSLFWYQQALGQGPEFLTYFQNEAQLDKSGLPSDRFFAERPEGSVSTLKIQRTQQEDSAVYLCASSPNFYEQYFGPGTRLTVT.

The rearrangement joins TRBV4-3 to TRBJ1-1; tentatively, D is TRBD1 (6 bases). The CDR3 runs to 18 residues. V gave up 3 bases and J gave up 3 bases, with 23 bases separating them. From germline, CDR1 is LGHNA and CDR2 YSLEER. The CDR3 DNA is TGCGCCAGCAGCCAGAGGGCTACGGGGGGGCGCGGGGACACTGAAGCTTTCTTT. Residues: CASSQRATGGRGDTEAFF.

The CDR3 protein is CASTKDRASYNEQFF. The CDR3 nucleotides are TGTGCCAGCACCAAGGACAGGGCTAGCTACAATGAGCAGTTCTTC. The V gene is TRBV5-8, the J gene TRBJ2-1; 8 bases fit TRBD1. CDR1 is SGHTS and CDR2 is YDEGEE in the germline V gene. J was trimmed by 3 bases and V by 6 bases; bases with no gene match: 8. CDR3 size: 15 residues.

The rearrangement uses TRBV3-1 (or the pseudogene TRBV3-2) and TRBJ1-1; the D gene is possibly TRBD1 (5 bases). Trimming took 4 bases from V and 5 from J, leaving 11 bases between them. The CDR3 has 13 residues. Germline CDR1 LGHDT, CDR2 YNNKEL (reference sequence). As DNA, the CDR3 is TGTGCCAGCAGCCTAGTACGGGGGACTGAAGCTTTCTTT. This encodes CASSLVRGTEAFF.

The chain links TRBV6-6 to TRBJ1-1; weak D call: TRBD1 (5 bases). The ends were cut back, 7 bases at V and 4 bases at J, with 22 bases in the middle. From germline, CDR1 is MNHNY and CDR2 SVGAGI (reference sequence). The CDR3 sequence is 16 residues long. The CDR3 region is CASTLGVFEGSTEAFF. The CDR3 bases are TGTGCCAGCACCTTAGGAGTTTTTGAGGGGAGCACTGAAGCTTTCTTT.

V gene TRBV5-5 combines with J gene TRBJ2-7, with 11 bases fitting TRBD1. The V segment lost 3 bases and the J segment 3 bases; nucleotides outside the gene matches: 2. The CDR3 contains 14 residues. Per germline, CDR1 SGHKS and CDR2 YYEKEE (reference sequence). Written as DNA, the CDR3 is TGTGCCAGCAGCTGGGGACAGGGGGACTACGAGCAGTACTTC. It yields the protein CASSWGQGDYEQYF.

J is TRBJ2-1 and V is TRBV11-2; D unclear. The CDR3 sequence is 14 residues long. Trimming cost V 0 bases and J 9 bases, with 12 bases left between them. Germline CDR1 and CDR2: SGHAT and FQNNGV. The CDR3 DNA follows: TGTGCCAGCAGCTTAGATCTTGGCTTCCGTGAGCAGTTCTTC. Translating it yields CASSLDLGFREQFF.

The chain is built from TRBV11-2 and TRBJ2-4; D possibly corresponds to TRBD1 (6 bases). The CDR3 is 13 residues long. Germline CDR1 is SGHAT and CDR2 is FQNNGV. V was clipped by 0 bases and J by 16 bases, with 16 bases between them. The CDR3 loop reads CASSLDRGQRLYF. CDR3 nucleotides: TGTGCCAGCAGCTTAGATAGGGGACAAAGGCTATACTTC.

In this sample, this clone turned up once. An end of the junction differs from the germline gene, which may be a read error. The rearrangement links TRBV25-1 to TRBJ1-2; tentatively, D is TRBD1 (5 bases). CDR3 length: 12 amino acids. Germline CDR1 is MGHDK and CDR2 is SYGVNS. The CDR3 nucleotides are TGTGCCAGCAGTGAATATAAGGGGCTCGTGCACTTC. Residues: CASSEYKGLVHF.

The chain employs TRBV28 and TRBJ2-1; no clear D gene. Germline V gene lookup returns CDR1 MDHEN and CDR2 SYDVKM. This CDR3 has 13 residues. V was trimmed by 1 base and J by 7 bases, leaving 8 bases between them. CDR3 amino acids: CASSLSGFNEQFF. The CDR3 coding sequence is TGTGCCAGCAGTTTATCGGGCTTTAATGAGCAGTTCTTC.

The V and J genes are TRBV4-3 and TRBJ1-6; 8 nucleotides line up with TRBD1. The V gene end was trimmed by 3 bases and the J gene end by 10 bases; junction bases not matched to a gene: 17. The V gene's germline CDR1 is LGHNA and CDR2 YSLEER. This CDR3 is 18 amino acids long. The chain's CDR3 is CASSQEVPAGGAGSPLHF. In DNA, the CDR3 is TGCGCCAGCAGCCAGGAAGTTCCGGCAGGGGGCGCGGGCTCACCCCTCCACTTT.

V and J are TRBV28 and TRBJ1-2; maybe TRBD1 (5 bases). The CDR3 totals 14 residues. Trimming stripped 4 bases from V and 3 bases from J, with 12 bases between. Germline V gives CDR1 MDHEN, CDR2 SYDVKM. The CDR3 coding sequence is TGTGCCAGCAGTTCCCCAGACAGCCACTATGGCTACACCTTC. Protein sequence: CASSSPDSHYGYTF.

The chain couples TRBV4-2 to TRBJ1-2; the match to TRBD1 covers 9 bases. The CDR3 runs to 15 residues. J gave up 4 bases and V 4 bases, and 7 bases lay outside the gene matches. CDR1 LGHNA and CDR2 YNFKEQ come from the germline V gene. This chain's CDR3 is CASSLNSDRGYGYTF. CDR3 nucleotide sequence: TGTGCCAGCAGCCTAAACTCGGACAGGGGCTATGGCTACACCTTC.

This chain uses TRBV7-2 with TRBJ2-7; D is unresolved. The germline V gene has CDR1 SGHTA and CDR2 FQGNSA. The V end lost 2 bases, the J end lost 2 bases, and 7 bases lay between the germline ends. This CDR3 spans 13 amino acids. CDR3 amino acids: CASSLPQAYEQYF. The CDR3 DNA reads TGTGCCAGCAGCTTACCTCAAGCCTACGAGCAGTACTTC. The full variable domain, rest sourced from reference TRBV7-2 and TRBJ2-7, is GAGVSQSPSNKVTEKGKDVELRCDPISGHTALYWYRQSLGQGLEFLIYFQGNSAPDKSGLPSDRFSAERTGGSVSTLTIQRTQQEDSAVYLCASSLPQAYEQYFGPGTRLTVT.

This chain connects TRBV4-2 to TRBJ1-1; D might be TRBD1 (6 bases). V lost 1 base to trimming and J lost 2 bases, with 11 bases between them. CDR1 is LGHNA, CDR2 YNFKEQ, per germline. This CDR3 contains 15 residues. The CDR3 DNA reads as TGTGCCAGCAGCCAAGGTCCAGGGGCAAACACTGAAGCTTTCTTT. Translation: CASSQGPGANTEAFF.

This chain uses TRBV7-8 with TRBJ2-2, with D maybe TRBD2 (6 bases). The CDR3 has 14 amino acids. Trimming pared 6 bases from V and 5 bases from J, leaving 13 bases between. Germline values: CDR1 SGHVS, CDR2 FQNEAQ. CDR3 in amino acids: CASRRLEGTGELFF. The CDR3 nucleotides are TGTGCCAGCAGGCGACTAGAGGGGACCGGGGAGCTGTTTTTT.